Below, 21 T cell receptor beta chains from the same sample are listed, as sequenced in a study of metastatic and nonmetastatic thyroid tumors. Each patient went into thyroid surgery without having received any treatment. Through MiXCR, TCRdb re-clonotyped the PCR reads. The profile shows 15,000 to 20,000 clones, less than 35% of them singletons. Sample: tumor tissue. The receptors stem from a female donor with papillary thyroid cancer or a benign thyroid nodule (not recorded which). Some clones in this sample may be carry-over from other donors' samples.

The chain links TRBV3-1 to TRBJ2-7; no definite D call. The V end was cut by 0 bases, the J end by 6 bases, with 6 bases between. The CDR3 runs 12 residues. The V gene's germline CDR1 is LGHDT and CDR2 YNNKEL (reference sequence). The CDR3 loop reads CASSQDKSEQYF. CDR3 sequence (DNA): TGTGCCAGCAGCCAAGATAAGAGCGAGCAGTACTTC.

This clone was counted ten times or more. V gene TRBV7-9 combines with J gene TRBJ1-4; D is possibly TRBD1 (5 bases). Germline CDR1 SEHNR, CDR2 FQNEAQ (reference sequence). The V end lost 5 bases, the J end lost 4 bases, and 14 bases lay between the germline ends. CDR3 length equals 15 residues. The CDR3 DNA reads TGTGCCAGCAGCCTAACAGGCTCGGTTAATGAAAAACTGTTTTTT. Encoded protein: CASSLTGSVNEKLFF.

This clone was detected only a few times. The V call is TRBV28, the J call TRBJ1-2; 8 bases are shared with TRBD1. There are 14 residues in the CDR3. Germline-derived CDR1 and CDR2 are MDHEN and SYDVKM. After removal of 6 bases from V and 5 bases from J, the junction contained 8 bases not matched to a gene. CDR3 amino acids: CASSERQGWYGYTF. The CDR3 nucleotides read TGTGCCAGCAGCGAACGACAGGGGTGGTATGGCTACACCTTC.

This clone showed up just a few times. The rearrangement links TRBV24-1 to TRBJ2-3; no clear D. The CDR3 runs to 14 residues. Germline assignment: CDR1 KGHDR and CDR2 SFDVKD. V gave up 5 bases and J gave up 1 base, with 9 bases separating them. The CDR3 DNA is TGTGCCACCAGTGCCACGGACGGCACAGATACGCAGTATTTT. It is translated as CATSATDGTDTQYF.

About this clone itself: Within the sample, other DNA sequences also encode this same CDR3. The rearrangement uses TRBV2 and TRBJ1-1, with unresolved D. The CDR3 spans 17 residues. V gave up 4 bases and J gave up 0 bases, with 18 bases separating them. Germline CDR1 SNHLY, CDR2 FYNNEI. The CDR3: CASSVATLGDLNTEAFF. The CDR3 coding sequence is TGTGCCAGCAGTGTAGCTACACTCGGAGACCTGAACACTGAAGCTTTCTTT.

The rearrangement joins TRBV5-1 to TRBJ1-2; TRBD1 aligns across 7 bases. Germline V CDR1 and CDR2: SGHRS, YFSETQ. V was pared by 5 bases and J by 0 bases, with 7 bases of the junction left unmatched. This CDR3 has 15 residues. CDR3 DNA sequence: TGCGCCAGCAGGACAGGGTTTTCAGCTAACTATGGCTACACCTTC. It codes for CASRTGFSANYGYTF.

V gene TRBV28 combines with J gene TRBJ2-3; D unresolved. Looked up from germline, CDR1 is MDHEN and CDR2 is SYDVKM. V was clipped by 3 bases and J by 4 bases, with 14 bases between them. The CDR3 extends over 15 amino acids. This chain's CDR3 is CASSFAGVQSDTQYF. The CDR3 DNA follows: TGTGCCAGCAGTTTCGCTGGAGTTCAATCAGATACGCAGTATTTT. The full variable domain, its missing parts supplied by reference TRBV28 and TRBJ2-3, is DVKVTQSSRYLVKRTGEKVFLECVQDMDHENMFWYRQDPGLGLRLIYFSYDVKMKEKGDIPEGYSVSREKKERFSLILESASTNQTSMYLCASSFAGVQSDTQYFGPGTRLTVL.

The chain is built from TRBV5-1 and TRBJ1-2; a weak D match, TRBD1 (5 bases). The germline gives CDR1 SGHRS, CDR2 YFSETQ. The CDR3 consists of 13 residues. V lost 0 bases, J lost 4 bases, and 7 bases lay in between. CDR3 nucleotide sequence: TGCGCCAGCAGCTTGGAAACAGGCTATGGCTACACCTTC. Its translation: CASSLETGYGYTF.

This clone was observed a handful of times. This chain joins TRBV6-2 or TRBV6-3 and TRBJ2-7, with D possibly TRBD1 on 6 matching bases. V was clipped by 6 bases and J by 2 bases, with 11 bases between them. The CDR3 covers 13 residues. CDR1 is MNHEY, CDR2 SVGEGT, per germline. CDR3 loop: CASSRTAPYEQYF. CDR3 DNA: TGTGCCAGCAGCCGGACAGCTCCCTACGAGCAGTACTTC.

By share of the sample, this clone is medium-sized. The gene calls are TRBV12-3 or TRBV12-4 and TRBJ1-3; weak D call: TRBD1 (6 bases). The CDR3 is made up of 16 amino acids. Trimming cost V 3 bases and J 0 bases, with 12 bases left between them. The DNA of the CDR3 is TGTGCCAGCAGTTTGTTCGGGGGCCTCTCTGGAAACACCATATATTTT. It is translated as CASSLFGGLSGNTIYF.

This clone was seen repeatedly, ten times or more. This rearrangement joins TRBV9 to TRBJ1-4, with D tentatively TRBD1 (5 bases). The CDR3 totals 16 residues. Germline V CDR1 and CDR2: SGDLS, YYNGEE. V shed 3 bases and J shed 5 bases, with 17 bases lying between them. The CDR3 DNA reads TGTGCCAGCAGCGCCGGGGGGGAGGCGTCGAATGAAAAACTGTTTTTT. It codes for CASSAGGEASNEKLFF. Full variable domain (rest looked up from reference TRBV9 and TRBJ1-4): DSGVTQTPKHLITATGQRVTLRCSPRSGDLSVYWYQQSLDQGLQFLIQYYNGEERAKGNILERFSAQQFPDLHSELNLSSLELGDSALYFCASSAGGEASNEKLFFGSGTQLSVL.

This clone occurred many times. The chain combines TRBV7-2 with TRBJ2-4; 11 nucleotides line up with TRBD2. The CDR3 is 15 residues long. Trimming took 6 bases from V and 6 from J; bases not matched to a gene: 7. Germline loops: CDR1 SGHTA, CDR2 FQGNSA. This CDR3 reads CASSSGLAGGNIQYF. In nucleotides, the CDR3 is TGTGCCAGCAGTTCTGGACTAGCGGGTGGAAACATTCAGTACTTC.

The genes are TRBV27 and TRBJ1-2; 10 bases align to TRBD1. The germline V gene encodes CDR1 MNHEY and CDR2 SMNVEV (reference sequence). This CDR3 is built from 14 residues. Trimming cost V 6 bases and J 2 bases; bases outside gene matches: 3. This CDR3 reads CASSPTGGNYGYTF. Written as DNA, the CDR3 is TGTGCCAGCAGCCCGACAGGGGGCAACTATGGCTACACCTTC.

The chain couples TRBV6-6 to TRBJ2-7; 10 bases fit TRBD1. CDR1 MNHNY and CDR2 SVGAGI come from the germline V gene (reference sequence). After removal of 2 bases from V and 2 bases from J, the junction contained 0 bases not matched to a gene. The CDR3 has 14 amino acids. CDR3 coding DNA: TGTGCCAGCAGTTACGACAGGGGGCCCTACGAGCAGTACTTC. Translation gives CASSYDRGPYEQYF.

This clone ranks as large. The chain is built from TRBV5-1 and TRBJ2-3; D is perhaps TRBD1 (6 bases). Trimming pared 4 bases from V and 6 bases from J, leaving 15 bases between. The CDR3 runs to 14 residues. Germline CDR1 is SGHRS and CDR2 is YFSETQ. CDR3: CASSLERTVDTQYF. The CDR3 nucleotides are TGCGCCAGCAGCCTAGAACGGACAGTTGATACGCAGTATTTT.

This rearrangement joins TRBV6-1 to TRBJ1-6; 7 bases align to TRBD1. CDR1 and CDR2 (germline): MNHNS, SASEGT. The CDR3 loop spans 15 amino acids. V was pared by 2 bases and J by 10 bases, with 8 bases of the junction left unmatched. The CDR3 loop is CASSERGTVLSPLHF. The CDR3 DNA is TGTGCCAGCAGTGAACGTGGGACAGTACTGTCACCCCTCCACTTT.

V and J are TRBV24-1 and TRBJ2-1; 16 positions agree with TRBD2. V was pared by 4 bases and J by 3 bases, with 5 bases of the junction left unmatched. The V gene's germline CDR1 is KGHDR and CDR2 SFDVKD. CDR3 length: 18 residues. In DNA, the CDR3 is TGTGCCACCAGTGAGGGGACTAGCGGGAGGGCAGGCTACAATGAGCAGTTCTTC. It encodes CATSEGTSGRAGYNEQFF.

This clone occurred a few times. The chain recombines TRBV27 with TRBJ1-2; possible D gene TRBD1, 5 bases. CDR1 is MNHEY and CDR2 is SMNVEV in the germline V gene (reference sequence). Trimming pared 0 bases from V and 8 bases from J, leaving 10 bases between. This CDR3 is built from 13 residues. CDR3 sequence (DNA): TGTGCCAGCAGTTTATCGGGGCTTCAGGGCTACACCTTC. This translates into CASSLSGLQGYTF.

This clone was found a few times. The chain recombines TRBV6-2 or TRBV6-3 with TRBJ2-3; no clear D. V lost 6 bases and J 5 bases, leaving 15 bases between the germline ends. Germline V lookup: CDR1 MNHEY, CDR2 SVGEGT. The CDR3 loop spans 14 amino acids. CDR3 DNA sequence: TGTGCCAGCAGCTACGATCTATTCGGAGATACGCAGTATTTT. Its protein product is CASSYDLFGDTQYF.

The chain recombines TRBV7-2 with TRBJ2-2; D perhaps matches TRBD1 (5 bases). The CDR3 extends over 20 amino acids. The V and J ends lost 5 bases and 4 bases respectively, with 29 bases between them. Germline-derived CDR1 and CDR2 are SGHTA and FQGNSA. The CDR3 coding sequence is TGTGCCAGCAGCACCCAGGGTGGGTTCAGGGCCCCATTAGGCACCGGGGAGCTGTTTTTT. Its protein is CASSTQGGFRAPLGTGELFF.

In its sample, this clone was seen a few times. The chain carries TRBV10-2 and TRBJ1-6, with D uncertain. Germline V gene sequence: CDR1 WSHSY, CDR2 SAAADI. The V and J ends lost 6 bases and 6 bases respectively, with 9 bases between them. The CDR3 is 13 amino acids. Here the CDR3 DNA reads TGCGCCAGCAGGTTCCAGAGTAATTCACCCCTCCACTTT. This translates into CASRFQSNSPLHF.